This T cell receptor beta chain is drawn from a study of blood T cell repertoires in COVID-19. Germline lookup yields CDR1 SEHNR and CDR2 FQNEAQ (reference sequence). Trimming removed 5 bases at V and 1 base at J, with 18 bases between. The CDR3 consists of 16 residues. Those enrolled in Seattle joined during active infection and were followed longitudinally afterward. Source study methods: Amplification of reference gene primers was used by the study to estimate nucleated cell counts. TCRdb's copy holds only in-frame clones and misses some; the assay was immunoSEQ multiplex PCR. V, J and clone size derive from that table, while D and trimming were established from the DNA sequence. Altogether under 450,000 clones are present, 86% being singletons, with the ten largest covering 7% to 7.5%. Only one count was recorded for this clone.

The sequence was obtained from a woman aged 55-69 years with COVID-19, enrolled during active disease. The chain uses TRBV7-9 and TRBJ2-7; D is perhaps TRBD1 (6 bases). Sequenced material: peripheral blood. The CDR3 is CASSPRRDTRSYEQYF. Here the CDR3 DNA reads TGTGCCAGCAGCCCTCGCCGGGACACCAGATCCTACGAGCAGTACTTC.